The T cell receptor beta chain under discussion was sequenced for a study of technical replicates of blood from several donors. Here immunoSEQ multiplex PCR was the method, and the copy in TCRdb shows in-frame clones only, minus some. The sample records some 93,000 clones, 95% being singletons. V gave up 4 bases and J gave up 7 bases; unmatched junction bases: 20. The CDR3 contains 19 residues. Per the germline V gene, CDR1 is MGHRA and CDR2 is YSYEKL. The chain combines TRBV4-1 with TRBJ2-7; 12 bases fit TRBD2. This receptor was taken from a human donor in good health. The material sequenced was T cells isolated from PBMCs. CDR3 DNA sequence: TGCGCCAGCAGCCTCCGGGGGGCACTGTCACCGGGACTAGCGGGTGAGCAGTACTTC. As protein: CASSLRGALSPGLAGEQYF.